This T cell receptor beta chain comes out of a study of T-cell memory formation after mild COVID-19. Overall study results and limits: Some responding clones appeared in pre-infection memory, suggesting cross-reactive memory joined. Contracting CD4+ clones lay largely in CM and EM, with CD8+ ones residing in EMRA. Second-wave clones reaching peak frequency on day 37 lacked confirmed SARS-CoV-2 specificity.

A remark on this clonotype: Its specificity is not known.

Researchers used 5'RACE with constant-segment primers to make TCR alpha and TCR beta cDNA libraries that carry sample barcodes and UMIs. TCRdb reanalysed the 5' RACE reads using MiXCR and keeps one entry per CDR3 protein. The data hold hundreds of thousands of distinct CDR3 sequences, with about 20% observed a single time. The CDR3 contains 13 residues. Per germline, CDR1 SGHRS and CDR2 YFSETQ. The V and J ends lost 4 bases and 5 bases, in that order; junction bases with no gene match: 5. The clonotype comes from a man between 18 and 35 years old who had mild COVID-19 (a few samples of this study predate the infection). Cell type and time point are not known. The chain recombines TRBV5-1 with TRBJ1-2; 7 nucleotides match TRBD1. The sequencing input was PBMCs or a T cell subset sorted from them (not recorded which). CDR3 residues: CASSAGGIYGYTF. The DNA of the CDR3 is TGCGCCAGCAGCGCAGGGGGTATTTATGGCTACACCTTC. The entire variable domain, with the rest obtained from reference TRBV5-1 and TRBJ1-2, is as follows: KAGVTQTPRYLIKTRGQQVTLSCSPISGHRSVSWYQQTPGQGLQFLFEYFSETQRNKGNFPGRFSGRQFSNSRSEMNVSTLELGDSALYLCASSAGGIYGYTFGSGTRLTVV.